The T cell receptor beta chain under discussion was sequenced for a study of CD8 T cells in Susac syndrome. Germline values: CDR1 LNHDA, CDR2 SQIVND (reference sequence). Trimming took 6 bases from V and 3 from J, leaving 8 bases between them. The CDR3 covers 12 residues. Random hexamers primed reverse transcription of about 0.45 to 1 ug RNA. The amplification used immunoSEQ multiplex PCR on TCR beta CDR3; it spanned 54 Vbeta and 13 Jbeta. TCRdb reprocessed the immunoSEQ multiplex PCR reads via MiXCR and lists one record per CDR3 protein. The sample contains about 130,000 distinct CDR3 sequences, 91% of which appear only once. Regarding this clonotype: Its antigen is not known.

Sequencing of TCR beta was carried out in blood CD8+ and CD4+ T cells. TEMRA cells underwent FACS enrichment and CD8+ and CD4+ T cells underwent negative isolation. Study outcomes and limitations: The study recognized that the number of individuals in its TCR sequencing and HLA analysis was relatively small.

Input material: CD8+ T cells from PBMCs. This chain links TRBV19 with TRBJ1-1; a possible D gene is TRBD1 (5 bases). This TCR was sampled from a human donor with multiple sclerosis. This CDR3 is CASRQADTEAFF. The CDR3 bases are TGTGCCAGTAGACAGGCGGACACTGAAGCTTTCTTT.